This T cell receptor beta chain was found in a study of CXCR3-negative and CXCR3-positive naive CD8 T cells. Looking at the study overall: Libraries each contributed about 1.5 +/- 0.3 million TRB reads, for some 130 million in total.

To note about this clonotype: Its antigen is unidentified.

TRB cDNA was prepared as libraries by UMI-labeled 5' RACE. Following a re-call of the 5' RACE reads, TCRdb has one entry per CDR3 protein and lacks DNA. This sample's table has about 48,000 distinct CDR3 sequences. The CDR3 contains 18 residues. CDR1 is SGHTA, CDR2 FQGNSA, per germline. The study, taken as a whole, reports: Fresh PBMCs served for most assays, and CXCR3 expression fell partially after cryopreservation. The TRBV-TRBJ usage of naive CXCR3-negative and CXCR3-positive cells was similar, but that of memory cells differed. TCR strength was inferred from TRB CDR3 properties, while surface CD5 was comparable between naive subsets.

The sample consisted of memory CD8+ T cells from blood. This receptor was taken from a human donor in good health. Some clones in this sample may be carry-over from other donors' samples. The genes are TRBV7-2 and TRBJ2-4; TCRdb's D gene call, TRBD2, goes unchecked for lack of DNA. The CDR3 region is CASSHGTSGGLAKNIQYF. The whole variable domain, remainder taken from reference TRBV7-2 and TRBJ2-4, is GAGVSQSPSNKVTEKGKDVELRCDPISGHTALYWYRQSLGQGLEFLIYFQGNSAPDKSGLPSDRFSAERTGGSVSTLTIQRTQQEDSAVYLCASSHGTSGGLAKNIQYFGAGTRLSVL.